This note documents a single TCR beta chain sequence. Its antigen is not known. The purity of all sorted populations exceeded 98%. The record originates from a study of beta chain features in type 1 diabetes. General study findings and limits: PCR might preferentially amplify shorter templates, equally in patients and controls.

Isolated RNA was reverse transcribed in full, so expressed TCRB transcripts were sequenced. Measured with immunoSEQ multiplex PCR; TCRdb has only the in-frame clones, and not every one. Found here are hundreds of thousands of clones, around 15% of them singletons; the top ten hold about 0.086%. V was clipped by 4 bases and J by 3 bases, with 15 bases between them. This CDR3 contains 15 residues. CDR1 is MNHEY, CDR2 SVGAGI, per germline. This clonotype originated in a man aged 18 to 30 in good health. The V and J genes are TRBV6-5 and TRBJ1-2, with D perhaps TRBD1 (5 bases). The sample comprised naive CD4+ T cells from blood. The CDR3 loop is CASSSRGVEDYGYTF. The CDR3 DNA is TGTGCCAGCAGTTCCCGGGGCGTAGAAGACTATGGCTACACCTTC.